This record looks at one T cell receptor (beta chain) sequence and its context. This sample is drawn from a study of T cell changes during pregnancy in multiple sclerosis. Generated by immunoSEQ multiplex PCR, the TCRdb table keeps only in-frame clones and is missing some. Here the sample spans some 38,000 clones, about 95% being singletons. V shed 5 bases and J shed 0 bases, with 14 bases lying between them. The CDR3 totals 15 residues. Germline CDR1 reads SGHNT; CDR2 reads YYREEE (reference sequence). This receptor was obtained from a female donor with multiple sclerosis, enrolled in a pregnancy study. This chain links TRBV5-4 with TRBJ1-2; D gene uncertain. The specimen comprised CD4+ T cells from peripheral blood mononuclear cells, sampled in the second trimester of pregnancy. CDR3 amino acids: CASSRQAIPNYGYTF. The CDR3 DNA reads as TGTGCCAGCAGTCGGCAGGCGATCCCTAACTATGGCTACACCTTC. The full variable domain, its missing parts supplied by reference TRBV5-4 and TRBJ1-2, is ETGVTQSPTHLIKTRGQQVTLRCSSQSGHNTVSWYQQALGQGPQFIFQYYREEENGRGNFPPRFSGLQFPNYSSELNVNALELDDSALYLCASSRQAIPNYGYTFGSGTRLTVV.